The rows below give T cell receptor beta chains drawn from one sample of a study of cytomegalovirus exposure and HLA in healthy donors. The assay was immunoSEQ multiplex PCR, and TCRdb's table has in-frame clones only and misses some. The sample yields around 130,000 clones, 75% to 85% seen once. The sample was PBMCs. These receptors were taken from a man aged 40-55 years in good health and CMV-seronegative. Both conserved end residues are part of each CDR3. Each record gives: D gene, V gene, clone size, J gene, CDR3 DNA, CDR3 protein. A D gene is named only where the DNA matches it firmly. Some rows have no size entry. The others give once, few or many, or a class for an expanded clone.

d_gene: -; v_gene: TRBV2; abundance: few; j_gene: TRBJ1-4; CDR3nt: TGTGCCAGCAGGGGGACCGGGGGGACGAAAAAACTGTTTTTT; CDR3aa: CASRGTGGTKKLFF
d_gene: -; v_gene: TRBV7-8; abundance: -; j_gene: TRBJ1-2; CDR3nt: TGTGCCAGCAGCTTAATCAGCGCGAACTATGGCTACACCTTC; CDR3aa: CASSLISANYGYTF
d_gene: -; v_gene: TRBV28; abundance: -; j_gene: TRBJ2-5; CDR3nt: TGTGCCAGCAGTTTTCAATGGGGGCCAAACGGAGGCCTTCCACAAGAGACCCAGTACTTC; CDR3aa: CASSFQWGPNGGLPQETQYF
d_gene: -; v_gene: TRBV27; abundance: once; j_gene: TRBJ2-3; CDR3nt: TGTGCCAGCAGTACGATTGGACAGTCAGATACGCAGTATTTT; CDR3aa: CASSTIGQSDTQYF
d_gene: -; v_gene: TRBV11-3; abundance: -; j_gene: TRBJ2-3; CDR3nt: TGTGCCAGCAGCTCCGGACAGAAAGATACGCAGTATTTT; CDR3aa: CASSSGQKDTQYF
d_gene: TRBD2; v_gene: TRBV7-9; abundance: once; j_gene: TRBJ2-7; CDR3nt: TGTGCCAGCAGCCGTGGGACTAGCGGGGCCTGGGAGCAGTACTTC; CDR3aa: CASSRGTSGAWEQYF
d_gene: TRBD2; v_gene: TRBV5-1; abundance: -; j_gene: TRBJ2-5; CDR3nt: TGCGCCAGCAGCCCACTAGCGGGAGGGCCAGAGACCCAGTACTTC; CDR3aa: CASSPLAGGPETQYF
d_gene: TRBD2; v_gene: TRBV28; abundance: -; j_gene: TRBJ2-1; CDR3nt: TGTGCCAGCAGTCCCCCACTGGCGGGAGGGCTCAATGAGCAGTTCTTC; CDR3aa: CASSPPLAGGLNEQFF
d_gene: TRBD2; v_gene: TRBV11-2; abundance: few; j_gene: TRBJ2-7; CDR3nt: TGTGCCAGCAGCTTAGCTGGGACTAGCGGTTCCTACGAGCAGTACTTC; CDR3aa: CASSLAGTSGSYEQYF
d_gene: -; v_gene: TRBV5-1; abundance: -; j_gene: TRBJ1-4; CDR3nt: TGCGCCAGCAGACAGGGTGAAGAAAAACTGTTTTTT; CDR3aa: CASRQGEEKLFF
d_gene: -; v_gene: TRBV19; abundance: -; j_gene: TRBJ1-5; CDR3nt: TGTGCCAGTAGTATATTAGGGGGGGCTGGTCAGCCCCAGCATTTT; CDR3aa: CASSILGGAGQPQHF
d_gene: -; v_gene: TRBV29-1; abundance: -; j_gene: TRBJ1-3; CDR3nt: TGCAGCGCCAGATCCTCTGGAAACACCATATATTTT; CDR3aa: CSARSSGNTIYF
d_gene: TRBD1; v_gene: TRBV18; abundance: -; j_gene: TRBJ1-1; CDR3nt: TGTGCCAGCTCACCACTGGGACAGCTTGAAGCTTTCTTT; CDR3aa: CASSPLGQLEAFF
d_gene: TRBD2; v_gene: TRBV5-1; abundance: once; j_gene: TRBJ2-5; CDR3nt: TGCGCCAGCAGCCGAGTAGCGGGAGTTCGGGAAGAGACCCAGTACTTC; CDR3aa: CASSRVAGVREETQYF
d_gene: TRBD2; v_gene: TRBV7-9; abundance: -; j_gene: TRBJ2-7; CDR3nt: TGTGCCAGCAGCTCCCCCGAGGGGGCGGGAGGGCCTTGGGAGCAGTACTTC; CDR3aa: CASSSPEGAGGPWEQYF
d_gene: -; v_gene: TRBV5-1; abundance: -; j_gene: TRBJ2-5; CDR3nt: TGCGCCAGCAGCTTTGGAGAGTACCAAGAGACCCAGTACTTC; CDR3aa: CASSFGEYQETQYF
d_gene: -; v_gene: TRBV6-1; abundance: -; j_gene: TRBJ2-2; CDR3nt: TGTGCCAGCAGGATTAACCCGGACACCGGGGAGCTGTTTTTT; CDR3aa: CASRINPDTGELFF
d_gene: -; v_gene: TRBV2; abundance: -; j_gene: TRBJ2-4; CDR3nt: TGTGCCAGCGCTCGTGAGGAAAACATTCAGTACTTC; CDR3aa: CASAREENIQYF
d_gene: -; v_gene: TRBV5-1; abundance: -; j_gene: TRBJ2-2; CDR3nt: TGCGCCAGCAGCCAGGGGGGAAACACCGGGGAGCTGTTTTTT; CDR3aa: CASSQGGNTGELFF
d_gene: -; v_gene: TRBV20-1; abundance: -; j_gene: TRBJ1-2; CDR3nt: TGCAGTGCCACCGGGCAGGGGGGCTACACCTTC; CDR3aa: CSATGQGGYTF
d_gene: TRBD2; v_gene: TRBV29-1; abundance: -; j_gene: TRBJ2-3; CDR3nt: TGCAGCGTTGGCTGGCGGGAGCTAGATACGCAGTATTTT; CDR3aa: CSVGWRELDTQYF
d_gene: TRBD2; v_gene: TRBV2; abundance: few; j_gene: TRBJ2-1; CDR3nt: TGTGCCAGCAGTGTGGCGATAGAGCGATATATAACTAGCGGGAGCAATGAGCAGTTCTTC; CDR3aa: CASSVAIERYITSGSNEQFF
d_gene: -; v_gene: TRBV7-9; abundance: -; j_gene: TRBJ2-1; CDR3nt: TGTGCCAGCAGCTTACCAGGTGGTGAGCAGTTCTTC; CDR3aa: CASSLPGGEQFF
d_gene: TRBD1; v_gene: TRBV5-4; abundance: -; j_gene: TRBJ1-6; CDR3nt: TGTGCCAGCAGCTTCGGACAGGGCGTCTCACCCCTCCACTTT; CDR3aa: CASSFGQGVSPLHF
d_gene: -; v_gene: TRBV15; abundance: -; j_gene: TRBJ2-6; CDR3nt: TGTGCCACCAGCAGAGCGACAGTCTCTGGGGCCAACGTCCTGACTTTC; CDR3aa: CATSRATVSGANVLTF